These T cell receptor beta chains were read from a single sample in a study of cytomegalovirus exposure and HLA in healthy donors. TCRdb's copy holds only in-frame clones and misses some; the assay was immunoSEQ multiplex PCR. The data contain 200,000 to 250,000 clones, approximately 79% of them singletons. Sequencing used PBMCs. The receptors originated from a girl between 2 and 10 years old in good health and CMV-seronegative. Each CDR3 is given with its conserved first and last residue. D genes are given only for firm matches. A row's size may be missing; if present it is once, few, many or a size class.

V gene,clone size,J gene,D gene,CDR3 DNA,CDR3 protein
TRBV11-2,NA,TRBJ2-7,NA,TGTGCCAGCAGCTTAAGTGCAGGGCCTGGCTACGAGCAGTACTTC,CASSLSAGPGYEQYF
TRBV2,few,TRBJ1-2,TRBD1,TGTGCCAGCAGACCCCCCGGGGCAGGGGGCGTCTATGGCTACACCTTC,CASRPPGAGGVYGYTF
TRBV11-2,NA,TRBJ2-2,TRBD2,TGTGCCAGCAGCTTTTGGTCAACTAGCGGAGAGGCCGGGGAGCTGTTTTTT,CASSFWSTSGEAGELFF
TRBV19,once,TRBJ2-7,NA,TGTGCCAGTAGTTCGGCGGGCGGTCCCTACGAGCAGTACTTC,CASSSAGGPYEQYF
TRBV30,NA,TRBJ1-2,NA,TGTGCCTGGAGTACAGGCGCGGGCTACACCTTC,CAWSTGAGYTF
TRBV7-3,NA,TRBJ2-2,NA,TGTGCCAGCAGTACGGAGGAGATCACCGGGGAGCTGTTTTTT,CASSTEEITGELFF
TRBV7-3,few,TRBJ2-3,TRBD2,TGTGCCAGCAGCCCAGGGTTGGGACTAGATAATACGCAGTATTTT,CASSPGLGLDNTQYF
TRBV27,NA,TRBJ2-7,TRBD1,TGTGCCAGCAGTTTCCGGACAGGGAACTACGAGCAGTACTTC,CASSFRTGNYEQYF
TRBV19,NA,TRBJ2-7,TRBD1,TGTGCCAGTAGTATAGGTGACAGGGGATCCTACGAGCAGTACTTC,CASSIGDRGSYEQYF
TRBV4-1,NA,TRBJ2-5,NA,TGCGCCAGCAGCCAAGTATTCGCCGAGACAGGGAGGTGGGAGACCCAGTACTTC,CASSQVFAETGRWETQYF
TRBV19,NA,TRBJ2-1,NA,TGTGCCTCGGTGGGGCGGAACGTAGGCAATGAGCAGTTCTTC,CASVGRNVGNEQFF
TRBV6-1,NA,TRBJ2-1,NA,TGTGCCAGCAGCGCTCGGGAGTACAATGAGCAGTTCTTC,CASSAREYNEQFF
TRBV5-1,NA,TRBJ2-1,TRBD2,TGCGCCAGCAGCCAAAGACTAGCGGAACTGAATGAGCAGTTCTTC,CASSQRLAELNEQFF
TRBV12-5,NA,TRBJ2-5,NA,TGTGCTAGTGGCCTTGGACGGGAGGAGACCCAGTACTTC,CASGLGREETQYF
TRBV6-1,NA,TRBJ2-7,NA,TGTGCCAGCAGTGAAGGGCAGGGTGTCGAGCAGTACTTC,CASSEGQGVEQYF
TRBV7-7,NA,TRBJ2-5,TRBD2,TGTGCCAGCAGCTTAGGTTATAGCGGGCTTTTAGAGACCCAGTACTTC,CASSLGYSGLLETQYF
TRBV2,few,TRBJ2-1,NA,TGTGCCAGCAAGGTAGCGGAGAACAATGAGCAGTTCTTC,CASKVAENNEQFF
TRBV4-1,few,TRBJ2-1,TRBD2,TGCGCCAGCAGCCGAAGGACCGGGACTAGCGGGATAATGGATGAGCAGTTCTTC,CASSRRTGTSGIMDEQFF
TRBV29-1,NA,TRBJ1-2,NA,TGCAGCGTTGAAGAGCGTATACAGGGCTATGGCTACACCTTC,CSVEERIQGYGYTF
TRBV9,NA,TRBJ1-1,NA,TGTGCCAGCAGCGTAGAAGGGAGGGCCAACACTGAAGCTTTCTTT,CASSVEGRANTEAFF
TRBV6-1,once,TRBJ1-2,TRBD1,TGTGCCAGCACCCCAGGGGGAGCTAACTATGGCTACACCTTC,CASTPGGANYGYTF
TRBV11-2,once,TRBJ1-2,NA,TGTGCCAGCAGCTTTTTCGAGAGAACCTATGGCTACACCTTC,CASSFFERTYGYTF
TRBV7-3,NA,TRBJ2-5,NA,TGTGCCAGCAGTGTGAACAGCCAAGAGACCCAGTACTTC,CASSVNSQETQYF
TRBV5-1,NA,TRBJ1-1,NA,TGCGCCAGCAGCTTTAGGGGGGGCACTGAAGCTTTCTTT,CASSFRGGTEAFF
TRBV19,NA,TRBJ1-4,TRBD1,TGTGCCAGTAGCGGAACGGCGGGACAGGTAGAAAAACTGTTTTTT,CASSGTAGQVEKLFF
TRBV19,NA,TRBJ1-2,NA,TGTGCCAGTAGTATAGAGAGCTGGCGGAGAGGTACTTACTATGGCTACACCTTC,CASSIESWRRGTYYGYTF
TRBV9,NA,TRBJ2-7,NA,TGTGCCAGCAGCGTAGGAGGCGGGGTCTACGAGCAGTACTTC,CASSVGGGVYEQYF
TRBV7-8,NA,TRBJ2-5,NA,TGTGCCAGCAGCTCCGATCTTGGACAGTTGAACCAAGAGACCCAGTACTTC,CASSSDLGQLNQETQYF
TRBV4-1,NA,TRBJ1-1,NA,TGCGCCAGCAGCCAAGACGGAGGTATCCCATACACTGAAGCTTTCTTT,CASSQDGGIPYTEAFF
TRBV10-3,NA,TRBJ2-3,NA,TGTGCCATCAGTGGACTAAGGGCAGATACGCAGTATTTT,CAISGLRADTQYF
TRBV5-1,NA,TRBJ2-3,NA,TGCGCCAGCAGCTTCCCGAGCACAGATACGCAGTATTTT,CASSFPSTDTQYF
TRBV6-5,NA,TRBJ1-2,NA,TGTGCCAGCACCGAGGGACTGTACTATGGCTACACCTTC,CASTEGLYYGYTF
TRBV5-4,NA,TRBJ1-3,NA,TGTGCCAGCAGGTCTGATATTACAGGGACCGGTGGAAACACCATATATTTT,CASRSDITGTGGNTIYF
TRBV6-1,few,TRBJ1-5,TRBD1,TGTGCCAGCAGTGGGGGACAGGGTGGACATCAGCCCCAGCATTTT,CASSGGQGGHQPQHF
TRBV7-9,NA,TRBJ2-5,NA,TGTGCCAGCAGCCAAAGAACCCAGGGGAGAGAGACCCAGTACTTC,CASSQRTQGRETQYF
TRBV5-6,few,TRBJ1-2,NA,TGTGCCAGCAGCTGGGGAGTGAGAGGGCCGGGAAGTGGCTACACCTTC,CASSWGVRGPGSGYTF
TRBV5-1,NA,TRBJ2-1,NA,TGCGCCAGCAGCGGACACTCGACCACGAATGAGCAGTTCTTC,CASSGHSTTNEQFF
TRBV19,NA,TRBJ1-5,NA,TGTGCCAGTAGTGAACTAACCCGGGGGGACGTGAATTCGCCCCAGCATTTT,CASSELTRGDVNSPQHF
TRBV6-5,NA,TRBJ1-2,NA,TGTGCCAGCAGCTATACTCTTGTGGGGGCAGGCTACACCTTC,CASSYTLVGAGYTF
TRBV5-4,NA,TRBJ2-2,TRBD1,TGTGCCAGCAGCTTGGGGGACAGGGGGAACACCGGGGAGCTGTTTTTT,CASSLGDRGNTGELFF
TRBV2,NA,TRBJ1-2,NA,TGTGCCGGTACAGGTCTAGAGGGCTACACCTTC,CAGTGLEGYTF
TRBV2,NA,TRBJ2-2,NA,TGTGCCAGTTCCCGAGGCGGGGAGCTGTTTTTT,CASSRGGELFF
TRBV19,NA,TRBJ1-2,NA,TGTGCCAGTAGTATAGATCTACCGAATAATGGCTACACCTTC,CASSIDLPNNGYTF
TRBV7-6,NA,TRBJ1-4,NA,TGTGCCAGCAGCTTAGTAGCGGGGGCAGGTGAAAAACTGTTTTTT,CASSLVAGAGEKLFF
TRBV4-1,NA,TRBJ1-2,TRBD1,TGCGCCAGCAGCCAAGACTCCCGGACAGGGAGAATACGCGCTAACTATGGCTACACCTTC,CASSQDSRTGRIRANYGYTF
TRBV30,NA,TRBJ1-2,NA,TGTGCCTGGAGTATTACGGAGAACTATGGCTACACCTTC,CAWSITENYGYTF
TRBV14,once,TRBJ1-5,NA,TGTGCCAGCAGCCAAGAACCCCCAGGTAGCAATCAGCCCCAGCATTTT,CASSQEPPGSNQPQHF
TRBV6-4,NA,TRBJ2-3,NA,TGTGCCAGCGGGGAACAGGGTTTAGGAGGTACGCAGTATTTT,CASGEQGLGGTQYF
TRBV6-1,NA,TRBJ1-1,NA,TGTGCCAGCAGTGCCCCCCGGACTGAAGCTTTCTTT,CASSAPRTEAFF
TRBV27,NA,TRBJ1-5,NA,TGTGCCAGCAGTCACAGGGCTAATCAGCCCCAGCATTTT,CASSHRANQPQHF
TRBV29-1,NA,TRBJ1-5,NA,TGCAGCGTTGTTCTGGGGCTCAATCAGCCCCAGCATTTT,CSVVLGLNQPQHF
TRBV5-1,NA,TRBJ2-7,TRBD1,TGCGCCAGCAGCTCGGGGACAGGGGAAGGTTACGAGCAGTACTTC,CASSSGTGEGYEQYF
TRBV7-6,NA,TRBJ2-7,NA,TGTGCCAGCAGCTTAGAACCGCACCAGGTTGACGCCGGGAACGAGCAGTACTTC,CASSLEPHQVDAGNEQYF
TRBV6-6,NA,TRBJ2-7,TRBD1,TGTGCCAGCAGTACGCGACGACAGGGACCCTCCTACGAGCAGTACTTC,CASSTRRQGPSYEQYF
TRBV5-4,NA,TRBJ2-7,TRBD2,TGTGCCAGCAGCTCGGGGACTAGCGGGATCTCCTACGAGCAGTACTTC,CASSSGTSGISYEQYF
TRBV5-1,NA,TRBJ2-3,NA,TGCGCCAGCAGCTTGGCCCGGAGCGTCGATACGCAGTATTTT,CASSLARSVDTQYF
TRBV10-3,NA,TRBJ1-1,NA,TGTGCCATCGCACAGGGGAACACTGAAGCTTTCTTT,CAIAQGNTEAFF
TRBV7-9,NA,TRBJ1-2,NA,TGTGCCAGCAGCTTAGGTTCGGGGGGCTATGGCTACACCTTC,CASSLGSGGYGYTF
TRBV7-9,NA,TRBJ2-7,NA,TGTGCCAGCAGCTTGGCCGGACTGCGCTCCTACGAGCAGTACTTC,CASSLAGLRSYEQYF